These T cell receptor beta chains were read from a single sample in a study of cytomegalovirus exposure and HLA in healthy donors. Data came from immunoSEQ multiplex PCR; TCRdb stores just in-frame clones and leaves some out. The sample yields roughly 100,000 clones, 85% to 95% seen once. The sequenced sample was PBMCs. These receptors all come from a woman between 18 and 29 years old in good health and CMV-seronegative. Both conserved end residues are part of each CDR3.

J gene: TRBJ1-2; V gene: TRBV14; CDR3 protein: CASSQDRLRGYTF
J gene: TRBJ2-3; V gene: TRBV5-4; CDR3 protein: CASSLPPGQGSDTQYF
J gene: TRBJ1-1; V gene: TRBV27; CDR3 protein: CASSLVGRNTEAFF
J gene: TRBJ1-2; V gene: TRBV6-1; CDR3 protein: CASSTENYGYTF
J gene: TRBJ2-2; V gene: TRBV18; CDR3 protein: CASSPNTGTRIGELFF
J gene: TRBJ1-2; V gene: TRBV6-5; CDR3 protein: CASSYSYREGGYTF
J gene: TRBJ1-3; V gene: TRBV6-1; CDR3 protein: CASSERRLSGDTIYF
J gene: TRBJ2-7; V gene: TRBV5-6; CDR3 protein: CASSLNLGIYEQYF
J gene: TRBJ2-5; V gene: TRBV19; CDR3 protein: CASRTGGQETQYF
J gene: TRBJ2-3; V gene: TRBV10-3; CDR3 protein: CAIRGAFSTDTQYF
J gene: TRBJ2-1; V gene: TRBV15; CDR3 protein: CATSFRLADSYNEQFF
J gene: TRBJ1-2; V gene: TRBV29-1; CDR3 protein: CSVLTGGDYGYTF
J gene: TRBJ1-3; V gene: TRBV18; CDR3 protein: CASSSTSSSSGNTIYF
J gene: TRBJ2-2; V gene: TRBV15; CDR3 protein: CATSRGLAGAGELFF
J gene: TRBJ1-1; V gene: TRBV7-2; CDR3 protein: CASTTGVRNTEAFF
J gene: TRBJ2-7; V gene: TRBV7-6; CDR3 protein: CASSWDSSYEQYF
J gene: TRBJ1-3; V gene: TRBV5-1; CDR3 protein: CASSLAAGSGNTIYF
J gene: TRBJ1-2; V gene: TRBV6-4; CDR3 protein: CASSLDRALACYGYTF
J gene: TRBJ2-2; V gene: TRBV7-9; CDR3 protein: CASSSASAFNTGELFF
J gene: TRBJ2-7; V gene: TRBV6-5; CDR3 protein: CASSYSMPGTAYEQYF
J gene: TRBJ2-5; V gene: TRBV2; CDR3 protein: CASRGRLATQETQYF
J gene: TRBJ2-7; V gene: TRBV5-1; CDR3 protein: CASSLDAGAYEQYF
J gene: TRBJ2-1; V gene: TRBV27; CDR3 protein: CASSSRDTSYNEQFF
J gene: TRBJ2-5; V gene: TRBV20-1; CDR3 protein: CSPTGGETQYF
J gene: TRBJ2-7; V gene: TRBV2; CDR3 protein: CASSELWTRRYEQYF
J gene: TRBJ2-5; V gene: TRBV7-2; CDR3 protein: CASSSDRGRGTQYF
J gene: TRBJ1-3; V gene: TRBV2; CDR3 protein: CASYNGVGSGNTIYF
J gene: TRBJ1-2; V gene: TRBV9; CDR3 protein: CASSANLSPQGAGGYTF
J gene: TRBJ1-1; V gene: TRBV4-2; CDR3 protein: CASSQDRTEGPNTEAFF
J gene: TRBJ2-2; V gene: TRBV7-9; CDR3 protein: CASSLAGTANTGELFF
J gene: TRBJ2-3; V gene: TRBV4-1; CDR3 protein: CASSLIAGGRADTQYF
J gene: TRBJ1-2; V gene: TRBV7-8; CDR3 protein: CASSSRDRIYGYTF
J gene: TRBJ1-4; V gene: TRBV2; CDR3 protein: CASSPYLGTATNEKLFF
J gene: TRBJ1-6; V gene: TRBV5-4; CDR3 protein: CASSLDKLIPLHF
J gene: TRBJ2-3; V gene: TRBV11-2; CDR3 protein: CASSHDVLAATDTQYF
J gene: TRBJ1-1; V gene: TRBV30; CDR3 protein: CAWSVFEQNTEAFF
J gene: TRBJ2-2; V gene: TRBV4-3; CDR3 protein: CASSQESGTGELFF
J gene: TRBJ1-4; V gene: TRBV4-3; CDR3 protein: CASSAQFSGTFTTTNEKLFF